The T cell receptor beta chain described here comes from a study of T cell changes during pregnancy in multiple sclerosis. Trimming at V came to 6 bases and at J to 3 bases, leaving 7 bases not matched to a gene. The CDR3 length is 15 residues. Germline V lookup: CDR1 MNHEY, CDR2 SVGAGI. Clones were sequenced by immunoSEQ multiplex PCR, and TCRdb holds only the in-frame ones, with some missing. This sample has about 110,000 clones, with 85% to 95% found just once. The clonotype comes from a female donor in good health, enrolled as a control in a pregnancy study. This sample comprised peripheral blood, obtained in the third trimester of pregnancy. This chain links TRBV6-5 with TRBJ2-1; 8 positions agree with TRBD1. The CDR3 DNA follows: TGTGCCAGCAGGGCTCTAGACAGGGGCTACAATGAGCAGTTCTTC. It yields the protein CASRALDRGYNEQFF.